This note documents a single TCR beta chain sequence. This sample was included in a study of blood T cell repertoires in COVID-19. Overall study: Samples came from the United States, Italy and Spain, spanning acute and convalescent COVID-19. Sources were T cells, B-cell-depleted T cells, or PBMCs; the material itself was cDNA or gDNA.

As originally analysed: Nucleated cell number was recorded as an estimate derived from reference gene primer amplification. Assay used: immunoSEQ multiplex PCR; TCRdb lists only in-frame clones, some missing. Clone size and the V and J calls come from that table; the DNA yielded D and trimming. The repertoire includes about 100,000 clones, 84% of them detected once, and roughly 2% sits in the top ten. The germline gives CDR1 LNHDA, CDR2 SQIVND (reference sequence). V was shortened by 1 base and J by 5 bases, with 12 bases between the two germline ends. The CDR3 length is 15 residues. The sequence was obtained from a man between 65 and 85 years old with active or convalescent COVID-19. The chain links TRBV19 to TRBJ1-5, with D unclear. The sample comprised peripheral blood. CDR3 region: CASSIGGGLYQPQHF. The CDR3 DNA is TGTGCCAGTAGTATAGGGGGAGGGCTTTATCAGCCCCAGCATTTT.